These 10 T cell receptor beta chains were all obtained from the same sample, sequenced in a study of blood T cell repertoires in COVID-19. Sequencing was performed with immunoSEQ multiplex PCR; in TCRdb, only in-frame clones are kept and a portion is missing. The table lists under 200,000 clones, roughly 79% of them singletons, with approximately 15% in the top ten. Material for sequencing was peripheral blood. The origin of the receptors is a man in his fifties or sixties with active or convalescent COVID-19.

The J gene is TRBJ2-7, the V gene TRBV28; D is possibly TRBD2 (5 bases). There are 13 residues in the CDR3. The germline V and J ends were trimmed by 10 bases and 1 base, with 14 bases remaining between them. Per the germline V gene, CDR1 is MDHEN and CDR2 is SYDVKM. The CDR3 protein is CATDDGGSYEQYF. The CDR3 DNA sequence: TGTGCCACGGACGATGGCGGGTCCTACGAGCAGTACTTC.

CDR3 in amino acids: CASRPQGYAEAFF. DNA for the CDR3: TGTGCCAGCAGGCCCCAGGGGTACGCTGAAGCTTTCTTT. V usage is TRBV3-1 (or the pseudogene TRBV3-2) and J usage is TRBJ1-1; D possibly corresponds to TRBD1 (6 bases). V dropped 6 bases and J dropped 6 bases, with 14 bases sitting between them. This CDR3 spans 13 amino acids. Germline V gene sequence: CDR1 LGHDT, CDR2 YNNKEL (reference sequence).

This clone was observed once. This chain joins TRBV11-2 and TRBJ1-1; D gene unclear. V lost 3 bases to trimming and J lost 1 base, with 6 bases between them. Germline CDR1 and CDR2: SGHAT and FQNNGV. The CDR3 loop spans 13 amino acids. This CDR3 reads CASSFSRNTEAFF. As DNA, the CDR3 is TGTGCCAGCAGCTTCTCCAGGAACACTGAAGCTTTCTTT. The full variable domain, completed using reference TRBV11-2 and TRBJ1-1, is EAGVAQSPRYKIIEKRQSVAFWCNPISGHATLYWYQQILGQGPKLLIQFQNNGVVDDSQLPKDRFSAERLKGVDSTLKIQPAKLEDSAVYLCASSFSRNTEAFFGQGTRLTVV.

The CDR3 nucleotides read TGTGCCAGCACAACCCAGGGAGGTATAGGCACTGAAGCTTTCTTT. It specifies CASTTQGGIGTEAFF. V usage is TRBV4-2 and J usage is TRBJ1-1, with D tentatively TRBD1 (5 bases). The V and J ends lost 7 bases and 4 bases respectively, with 19 bases between them. In germline, CDR1 is LGHNA, CDR2 YNFKEQ. This CDR3 is 15 amino acids long.

The CDR3 nucleotides read TGTGCCAGCAGCTTCTCTTCGGGCACAGATACGCAGTATTTT. It yields the protein CASSFSSGTDTQYF. This chain uses TRBV7-3 with TRBJ2-3; D uncertain. The CDR3 sequence is 14 residues long. CDR1 is SGHTA, CDR2 FQGTGA, per germline. The V gene lost 3 bases and the J gene lost 1 base, with 8 bases spanning the gap.

The rearrangement uses TRBV6-2 or TRBV6-3 and TRBJ1-5, with D uncertain. V was trimmed by 4 bases and J by 0 bases, leaving 16 bases between them. CDR3 length: 17 residues. Germline V CDR1 and CDR2: MNHEY, SVGEGT. CDR3: CASSSAGRGYSNQPQHF. In nucleotides, the CDR3 is TGTGCCAGCAGTTCGGCAGGTCGAGGGTATAGCAATCAGCCCCAGCATTTT.

DNA of the CDR3: TGTGCCAGCAGCCCCTACGCGGGGAACTCCTACGAGCAGTACTTC. Translating it yields CASSPYAGNSYEQYF. The rearrangement links TRBV7-2 to TRBJ2-7; possible D gene TRBD2, 6 bases. Trimming left V 5 bases short and J 0 bases short, with 14 bases between. The CDR3 totals 15 residues. Germline V gives CDR1 SGHTA, CDR2 FQGNSA.

The V and J genes are TRBV9 and TRBJ1-2, with TRBD1 matching over 7 bases. V trimming: 3 bases; J trimming: 6 bases; junction bases outside the gene matches: 17. Looked up from germline, CDR1 is SGDLS and CDR2 is YYNGEE. The CDR3 contains 17 residues. CDR3 nucleotides: TGTGCCAGCAGCGCACCTAGACAGGGCCGCCGGCCCGATGGCTACACCTTC. It translates to CASSAPRQGRRPDGYTF.

The genes are TRBV9 and TRBJ2-3; TRBD2 might be the D (6 bases). The CDR3 spans 17 residues. Germline CDR1 SGDLS, CDR2 YYNGEE. Trimming left V 4 bases short and J 0 bases short, with 18 bases between. The CDR3 loop is CASSLGVSGYSTDTQYF. The CDR3 DNA is TGTGCCAGCAGCCTAGGGGTTAGCGGATATAGCACAGATACGCAGTATTTT.

This clone was seen a handful of times. The J gene is TRBJ2-4, the V gene TRBV18; TRBD2 agrees at 7 bases. CDR3 length: 15 amino acids. Germline V gene lookup returns CDR1 KGHSH and CDR2 LQKENI. After removal of 0 bases from V and 1 base from J, the junction contained 0 bases not matched to a gene. Here the CDR3 reads CASSPPGGAKNIQYF. CDR3 sequence (DNA): TGTGCCAGCTCACCACCGGGGGGGGCCAAAAACATTCAGTACTTC.